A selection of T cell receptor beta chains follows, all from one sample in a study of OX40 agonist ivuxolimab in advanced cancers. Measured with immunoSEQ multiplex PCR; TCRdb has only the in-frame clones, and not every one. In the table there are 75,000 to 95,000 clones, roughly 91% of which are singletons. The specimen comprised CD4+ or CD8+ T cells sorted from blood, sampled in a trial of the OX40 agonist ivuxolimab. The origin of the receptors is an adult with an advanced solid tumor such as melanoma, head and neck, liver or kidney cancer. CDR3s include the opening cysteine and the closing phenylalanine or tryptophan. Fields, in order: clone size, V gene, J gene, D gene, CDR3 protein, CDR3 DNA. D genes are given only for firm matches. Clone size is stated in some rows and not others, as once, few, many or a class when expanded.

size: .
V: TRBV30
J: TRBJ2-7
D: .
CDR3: CAWSKGVIAYEQYF
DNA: TGTGCCTGGAGTAAAGGGGTTATAGCCTACGAGCAGTACTTC

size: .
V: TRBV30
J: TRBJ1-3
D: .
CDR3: CAATENGNTIYF
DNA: TGTGCTGCCACAGAGAACGGAAACACCATATATTTT

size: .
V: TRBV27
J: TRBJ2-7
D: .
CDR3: CASSLRLVGEPSYEQYF
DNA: TGTGCCAGCAGTTTACGTTTGGTGGGAGAACCCTCCTACGAGCAGTACTTC

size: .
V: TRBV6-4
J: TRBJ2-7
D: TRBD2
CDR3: CASRPQAGGPYKQYF
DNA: TGTGCCAGCAGACCCCAAGCGGGAGGGCCCTACAAGCAGTACTTC

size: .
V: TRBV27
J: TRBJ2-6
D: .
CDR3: CASSLNRAGANVLTF
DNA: TGTGCCAGCAGTTTGAACAGGGCTGGGGCCAACGTCCTGACTTTC

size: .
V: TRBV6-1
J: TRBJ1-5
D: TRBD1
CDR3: CASSEFGRGNQPQHF
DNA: TGTGCCAGCAGTGAGTTCGGCAGGGGGAATCAGCCCCAGCATTTT

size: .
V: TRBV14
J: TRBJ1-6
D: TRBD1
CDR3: CASSQQTGSTLHF
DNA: TGTGCCAGCAGCCAGCAGACAGGGAGCACCCTCCACTTT

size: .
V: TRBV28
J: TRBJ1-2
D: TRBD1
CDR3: CASSIRQGAGIF
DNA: TGTGCCAGCAGTATCCGCCAGGGGGCAGGGATCTTC

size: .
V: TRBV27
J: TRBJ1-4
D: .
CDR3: CASSTSSQGRRNEKLFF
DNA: TGTGCCAGCAGTACCTCCTCACAGGGTCGAAGAAATGAAAAACTGTTTTTT

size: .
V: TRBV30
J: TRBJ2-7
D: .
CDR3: CAWNRLLRSHEQYF
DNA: TGTGCCTGGAACCGACTCCTTCGGAGTCACGAGCAGTACTTC

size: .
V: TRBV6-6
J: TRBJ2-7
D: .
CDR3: CASRPRLLTSSYEQYF
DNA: TGTGCCAGCAGGCCAAGACTATTAACTAGCTCCTACGAGCAGTACTTC

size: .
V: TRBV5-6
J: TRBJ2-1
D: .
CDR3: CASSLAEDAYSYNEQFF
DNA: TGTGCCAGCAGCTTGGCCGAGGACGCTTACTCCTACAATGAGCAGTTCTTC

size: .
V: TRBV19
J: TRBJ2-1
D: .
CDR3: CASSTPGTRNEQFF
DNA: TGTGCCAGTAGTACCCCAGGGACGCGTAATGAGCAGTTCTTC

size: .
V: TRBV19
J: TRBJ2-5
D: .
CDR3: CASSMGGGAFTETQYF
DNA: TGTGCCAGTAGTATGGGGGGCGGAGCCTTCACCGAGACCCAGTACTTC

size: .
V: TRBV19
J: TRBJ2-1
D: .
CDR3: CASSMQGSTYNEQFF
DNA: TGTGCCAGTAGTATGCAGGGGAGCACCTACAATGAGCAGTTCTTC

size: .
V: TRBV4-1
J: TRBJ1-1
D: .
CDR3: CASSQGTAMNTEAFF
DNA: TGCGCCAGCAGCCAAGGGACAGCCATGAACACTGAAGCTTTCTTT

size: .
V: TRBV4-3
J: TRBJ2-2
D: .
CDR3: CASSQETPTNTGELFF
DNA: TGCGCCAGCAGCCAAGAAACGCCTACGAACACCGGGGAGCTGTTTTTT

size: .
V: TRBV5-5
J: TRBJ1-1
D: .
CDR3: CASSLSNRLNTEAFF
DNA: TGTGCCAGCAGCCTATCAAACAGACTGAACACTGAAGCTTTCTTT

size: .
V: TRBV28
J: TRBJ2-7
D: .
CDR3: CASSSRPSSYEQYF
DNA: TGTGCCAGCAGTTCCCGCCCCAGCTCCTACGAGCAGTACTTC

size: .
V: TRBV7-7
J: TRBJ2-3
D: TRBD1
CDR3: CASSLGQGGDTQYF
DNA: TGTGCTAGCAGCTTAGGTCAAGGGGGCGATACGCAGTATTTT

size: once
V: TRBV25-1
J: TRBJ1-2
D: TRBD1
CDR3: CASSQQGTLGGYTF
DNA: TGTGCCAGCAGCCAACAGGGGACGTTGGGCGGCTACACCTTC

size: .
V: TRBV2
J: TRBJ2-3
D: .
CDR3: CASSWGPRPGTDTQYF
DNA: TGTGCCAGCAGTTGGGGACCCCGCCCGGGCACAGATACGCAGTATTTT

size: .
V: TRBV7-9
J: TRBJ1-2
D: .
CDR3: CASSVLGVGYGYTF
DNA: TGTGCCAGCAGCGTACTCGGGGTGGGGTATGGCTACACCTTC

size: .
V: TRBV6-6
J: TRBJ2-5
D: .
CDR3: CASRSTGTAGETQYF
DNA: TGTGCCAGCAGATCAACAGGGACGGCAGGAGAGACCCAGTACTTC

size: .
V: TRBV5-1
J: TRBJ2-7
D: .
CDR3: CASSLGPGDEQYF
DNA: TGCGCCAGCAGCCTAGGTCCCGGGGACGAGCAGTACTTC

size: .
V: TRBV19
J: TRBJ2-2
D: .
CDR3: CASSDRGGGTGELFF
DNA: TGTGCCAGTAGTGATAGAGGGGGTGGCACCGGGGAGCTGTTTTTT

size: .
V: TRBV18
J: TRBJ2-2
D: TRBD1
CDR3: CASSPNRGSGELFF
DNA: TGTGCCAGCTCACCTAACAGGGGGTCCGGGGAGCTGTTTTTT

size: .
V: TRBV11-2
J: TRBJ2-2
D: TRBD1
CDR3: CASSSISGTGGGGELFF
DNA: TGTGCCAGCAGCTCCATCTCCGGGACAGGGGGAGGCGGGGAGCTGTTTTTT

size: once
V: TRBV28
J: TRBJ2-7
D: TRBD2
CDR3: CASGGGAPAYEQYF
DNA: TGTGCCAGCGGCGGGGGGGCCCCAGCCTACGAGCAGTACTTC

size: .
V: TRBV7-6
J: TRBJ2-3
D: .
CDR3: CASSLWLLGVADTQYF
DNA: TGTGCCAGCAGCCTTTGGCTGCTTGGGGTTGCAGATACGCAGTATTTT

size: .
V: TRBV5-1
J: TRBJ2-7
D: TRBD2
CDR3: CASSPGLAGNYEQYF
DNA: TGCGCCAGCAGCCCCGGACTAGCGGGAAACTACGAGCAGTACTTC

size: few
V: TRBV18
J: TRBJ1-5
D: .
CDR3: CASSPRQVDQPQHF
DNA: TGTGCCAGCTCACCCCGACAGGTGGACCAGCCCCAGCATTTT

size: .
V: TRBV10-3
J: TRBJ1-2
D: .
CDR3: CAISEKNSNYGYTF
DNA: TGTGCCATCAGTGAGAAGAACTCAAACTATGGCTACACCTTC

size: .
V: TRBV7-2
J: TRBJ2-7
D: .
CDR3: CASSLDQTRGYEQYF
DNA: TGTGCCAGCAGCTTAGACCAAACTAGAGGATACGAGCAGTACTTC

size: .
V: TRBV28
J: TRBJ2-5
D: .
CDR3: CASSPRTLRETQYF
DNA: TGTGCCAGCAGTCCACGGACGCTCCGAGAGACCCAGTACTTC

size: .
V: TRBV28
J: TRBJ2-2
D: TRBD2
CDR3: CASSKSLAGGNRELFF
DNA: TGTGCCAGCAGCAAAAGTTTAGCGGGAGGTAATAGGGAGCTGTTTTTT

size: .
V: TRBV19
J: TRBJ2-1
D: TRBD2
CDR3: CASSISLAGNEQFF
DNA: TGTGCCAGTAGTATCTCGCTAGCGGGAAATGAGCAGTTCTTC

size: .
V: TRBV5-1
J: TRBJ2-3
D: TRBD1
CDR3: CASSLDRVTDTQYF
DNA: TGCGCCAGCAGCCTTGACAGGGTCACAGATACGCAGTATTTT